This entry describes one TCR beta chain. It lacks a known antigen. A junction end diverges from the germline sequence, so it may reflect a read error. The data originate from a study of OX40 agonist ivuxolimab in advanced cancers. Background for the entire study: Ivuxolimab was a fully human IgG2 agonistic monoclonal antibody targeting the costimulatory receptor OX40 (CD134). Intravenous ivuxolimab was administered to patients every 2 weeks at six dose levels: 0.01, 0.1, 0.3, 1.5, 3 and 10 mg/kg. Of the approximately 54 dose-escalation patients, hepatocellular carcinoma was present in around 20, melanoma in about 15, renal cell carcinoma in 9 and head and neck cancer in 9. A male proportion of approximately 83% and a mean age of approximately 58 years, ranging from roughly 23 to 79, were recorded for the dose-escalation cohort. Patients were allowed to have had prior anti-PD-1, anti-PD-L1 or anti-CTLA-4 therapy, and 30% to 40% of the dose-escalation patients had previously received checkpoint inhibitors. Partial responses occurred in three dose-escalation patients, of whom one had hepatocellular carcinoma and two had cutaneous melanoma. The point of sequencing TCRbeta in the periphery was to test whether ivuxolimab changed TCR sequence diversity and drove clonal T-cell expansion. The paper reports the monotherapy dose-escalation portion (N = 52 patients) of the phase I ivuxolimab trial.

Genomic DNA was isolated from the sorted cells so that the TCRbeta CDR3 region could be sequenced. The immunoSEQ Assay was used to sequence the TCRbeta CDR3 regions. Drawn from immuneACCESS, this table holds only the in-frame rearrangements with V and J called that TCRdb kept. Clones are partly lost; checked studies trace under half to an unresolved V gene and leave the rest unexplained. The sample data list about 70,000 clones, and approximately 90% of these were observed just once. The ten top clones hold roughly 2.7% of the sample. What the study reported, not specific to this receptor: The antigen specificity of the clonally expanded peripheral T cells was not determined. In partial responders in the 0.1-3.0 mg/kg groups, normalized peripheral clonal expansion was found to be among the lowest, especially among CD8+ T cells. At doses of 0.1 to 3.0 mg/kg, clonal expansion of both CD4+ and CD8+ T cells in blood was seen between baseline and week 6. Low levels of normalized T-cell clonal expansion were also seen in some patients who did not respond. After ivuxolimab, CD8+ T cells had more expanded clones than CD4+ T cells on average.

The trial excluded patients who had a history of autoimmune disease or were on systemic immunosuppression. Peripheral blood for TCR sequencing was collected from all dose cohorts at baseline, on cycle 4 day 1, and on cycle 7 day 1. Samples came from an open-label, multicenter, first-in-human phase I dose-escalation trial of ivuxolimab. Adults with locally advanced or metastatic melanoma, renal cell, hepatocellular, or head and neck squamous cell carcinoma were enrolled in the trial. Before TCR sequencing, CD4+ T cells and CD8+ T cells from peripheral blood were sorted into separate populations. The specimen comprised CD4+ or CD8+ T cells sorted from blood, sampled in a trial of the OX40 agonist ivuxolimab. The source of this sequence is an adult with an advanced solid tumor such as melanoma, head and neck, liver or kidney cancer.

Read as DNA, the sequence is TGCAGCGTTGAAGCTAGTGCCGTCAGGAGCTTCTCCTTC. It translates to CSVEASAVRSFSF. The sequence joins TRBV29-1 to TRBJ1-2, with the D segment identity uncertain. Looking up the germline V gene yields CDR1 SQVTM and CDR2 ANQGSEA. Its CDR3 holds 13 amino acids, cysteine through phenylalanine. Only CDR3 DNA remains: 39 bases, in frame from the first base.